This T cell receptor beta chain was documented in a study of shared clonotypes between healthy human individuals (dated by TCRdb to 2018 to 2020). About the investigation overall: The cohort comprised a couple of women and a few men aged 18 to 49 years. Each donor's leukapheresis produced roughly between roughly 0.85 and 9 billion PBMCs. To estimate repertoire size and how much clonotypes are shared between individuals, the study performed deep sequencing of blood TCR repertoires from a few healthy adults. Different laboratories and diverse techniques were used to prepare libraries and sequence TCR repertoires, to increase sequencing depth and limit assay-specific biases. Per donor, three plates each were used for CD4 naive and CD4 memory, two for CD8 naive, and one for CD8 memory. What the research found in general, with its limitations: Compared with non-shared clonotypes, clonotypes shared by all four sorted-subset donors had higher generation probabilities. Sampling was restricted to blood, and TCR repertoires in tissue are likely to differ from TCR repertoires in blood. Incomplete sequencing was indicated by rarefaction of sorted-subset datasets, despite the large sequencing depth. The small number of donors limited the genetic and exposure-history diversity represented. Based on pairwise subsampling, the degree of clonotype sharing among donors was expected to be affected by sequencing depth. About 5% of naive CD4, 3.5% of naive CD8, 2% to 2.5% of memory CD4, and around 0.4% of memory CD8 clonotypes were shared across several donors. Naive subsets generally had larger estimated clonotype richness than memory subsets did.

Using the deep immunoSEQ assay, TCR CDR3 regions were amplified from genomic DNA by multiplex PCR. Extracted genomic DNA from each cell subset was distributed evenly across all wells of several immunoSEQ 96-well plates, and each plate was treated as a replicate. For sorted subsets, approximately 0.2 ug of genomic DNA, equivalent to 25,000 to 35,000 T cell genomes, went into each replicate PCR. The purified libraries were quantified using a Qubit 3.0 fluorometer, sized with a Bioanalyzer 2100, and then quantified again using the KAPA Library Quantification kit. Every immunoSEQ 96-well plate was sequenced on a separate single-read 150-cycle Illumina NextSeq 550 flow cell. The authors' pipeline ran thus. The immunoSEQ output contained only junctional sequences without quality scores, so filtering could not match that applied to full-length reads. Sequences were annotated with PyIR, a Python wrapper for IgBLAST v1.9, and V/J genes and CDR3 were assigned using IMGT germline references. Reads were filtered out if the reads had weak V/J assignments (E-value above 1e-6), no CDR3, stop codons, out-of-frame junctions, or ambiguous translated residues. V3J clonotypes were defined as sequences sharing an identical inferred V gene, J gene, and CDR3 amino acid sequence. Percentage overlap between repertoires was computed as shared unique clonotypes divided by the size of the smaller repertoire. Richness of each repertoire was evaluated using RTK rarefaction, the Chao1 estimator, and Recon v2.1 estimates of unobserved clonotypes. For all TCRbeta clonotypes obtained by the gDNA method from a handful of donors, generation probabilities were computed with OLGA. TCRdb stores this immuneACCESS table with in-frame sequences only. Part of the clones is absent; in the studies checked, under half of the shortfall reflects unresolved V genes, and no reason is known for the rest. That table furnishes V, J and clone size, whereas the DNA furnished D and trimming. Within this sample are a few million clones, with roughly 92% of them counted one time only. Of the sample, more than 0.35% falls within the top ten clones.

V lost 5 bases and J lost 3 bases; the stretch between them is 11 bases long. CDR1 and CDR2, looked up from the germline V gene (reference sequence), are MNHEY and SMNVEV. There are 13 amino acids in the CDR3, from cysteine to phenylalanine inclusive. Just the 39-base CDR3 DNA is kept, in frame starting at base 1. Of note for this clone: Its antigen is still unknown. There are no base qualities to consult, and no much larger clone falls within one base.

Donors were healthy HIV-negative adults with no recently reported acute infections or vaccinations. Every donor was a Caucasian adult residing in Nashville, Tennessee, USA. Magnetic negative selection was used to enrich CD4+ T cells, after which naive cells were positively selected on CD45RA and the negative fraction became the memory subset. Blood was obtained by leukapheresis, after which PBMCs were separated by Ficoll-Histopaque density gradient centrifugation and cryopreserved in liquid nitrogen vapor phase. Purity and quantity of every magnetically sorted T cell population were checked by analytical flow cytometry. Each sorted fraction had its genomic DNA isolated and then quantified by UV absorbance on a Nanodrop 2000c.

This TCR derives from a young man in good health. Some clones in this sample may be carry-over from other donors' samples. Sequencing used naive CD4+ T cells from PBMCs. Explained via the paper, the cell subset or site label denotes: CD45RA+ positively selected. The chain joins TRBV27 to TRBJ2-7, with the D gene not clear enough to name. This receptor carries the CDR3 CASSIGEHYEQYF. The DNA sequence reads TGTGCCAGCAGTATCGGCGAGCACTACGAGCAGTACTTC.